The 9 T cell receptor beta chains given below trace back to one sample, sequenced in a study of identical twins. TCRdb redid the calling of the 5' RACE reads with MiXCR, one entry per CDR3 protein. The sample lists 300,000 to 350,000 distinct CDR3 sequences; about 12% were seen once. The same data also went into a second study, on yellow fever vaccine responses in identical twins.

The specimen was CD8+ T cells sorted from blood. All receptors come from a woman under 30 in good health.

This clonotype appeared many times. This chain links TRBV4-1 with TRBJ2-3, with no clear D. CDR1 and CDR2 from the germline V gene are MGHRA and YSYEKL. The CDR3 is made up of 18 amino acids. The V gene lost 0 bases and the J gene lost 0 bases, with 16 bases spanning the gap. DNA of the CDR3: TGCGCCAGCAGCCAAGACCCGACTGGGCTACAAAGCACAGATACGCAGTATTTT. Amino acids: CASSQDPTGLQSTDTQYF.

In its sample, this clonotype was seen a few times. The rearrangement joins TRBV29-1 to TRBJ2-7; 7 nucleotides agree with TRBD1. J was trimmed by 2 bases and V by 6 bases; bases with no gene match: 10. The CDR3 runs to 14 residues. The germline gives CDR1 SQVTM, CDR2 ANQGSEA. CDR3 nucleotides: TGCAGCGTATATTTACAGGGGCCCACCTACGAGCAGTACTTC. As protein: CSVYLQGPTYEQYF.

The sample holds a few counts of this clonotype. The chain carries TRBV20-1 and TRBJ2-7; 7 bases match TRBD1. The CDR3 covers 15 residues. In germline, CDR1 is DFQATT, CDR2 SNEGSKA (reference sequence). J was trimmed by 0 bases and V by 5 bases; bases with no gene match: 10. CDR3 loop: CSAEGEQGSSYEQYF. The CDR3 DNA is TGCAGTGCTGAGGGGGAACAGGGGTCCTCCTACGAGCAGTACTTC.

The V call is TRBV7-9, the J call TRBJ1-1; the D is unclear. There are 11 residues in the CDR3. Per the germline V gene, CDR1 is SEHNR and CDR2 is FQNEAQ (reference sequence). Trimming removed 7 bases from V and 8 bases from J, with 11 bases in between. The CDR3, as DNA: TGTGCCAGCACCGATGGACCAGAAGCTTTCTTT. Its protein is CASTDGPEAFF.

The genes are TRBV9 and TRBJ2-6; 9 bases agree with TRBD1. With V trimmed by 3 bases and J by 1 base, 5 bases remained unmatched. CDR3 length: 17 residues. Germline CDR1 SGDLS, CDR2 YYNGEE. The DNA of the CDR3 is TGTGCCAGCAGCGACCGGGACAGGGATTCTGGGGCCAACGTCCTGACTTTC. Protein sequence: CASSDRDRDSGANVLTF.

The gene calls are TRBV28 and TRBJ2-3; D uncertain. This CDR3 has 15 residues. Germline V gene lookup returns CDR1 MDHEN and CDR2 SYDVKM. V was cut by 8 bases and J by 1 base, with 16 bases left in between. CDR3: CASELSRWGTDTQYF. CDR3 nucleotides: TGTGCCAGCGAACTTTCACGATGGGGCACAGATACGCAGTATTTT.

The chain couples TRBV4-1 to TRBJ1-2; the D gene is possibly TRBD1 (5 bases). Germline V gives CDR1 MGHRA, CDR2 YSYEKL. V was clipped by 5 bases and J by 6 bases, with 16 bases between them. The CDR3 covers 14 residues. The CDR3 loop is CASSEFQGFHGYTF. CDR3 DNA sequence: TGCGCCAGCAGCGAATTTCAGGGTTTTCATGGCTACACCTTC.

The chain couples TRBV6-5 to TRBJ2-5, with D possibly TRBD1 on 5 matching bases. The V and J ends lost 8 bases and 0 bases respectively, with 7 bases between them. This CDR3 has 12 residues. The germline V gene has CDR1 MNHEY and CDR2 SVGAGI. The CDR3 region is CASGADQETQYF. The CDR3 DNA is TGTGCCAGCGGGGCAGACCAAGAGACCCAGTACTTC.

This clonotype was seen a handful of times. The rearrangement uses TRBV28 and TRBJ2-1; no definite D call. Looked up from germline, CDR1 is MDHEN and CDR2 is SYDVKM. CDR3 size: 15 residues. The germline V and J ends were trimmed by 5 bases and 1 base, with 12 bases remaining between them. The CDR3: CASSQTDISYNEQFF. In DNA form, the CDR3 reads TGTGCCAGCAGTCAAACAGATATTTCCTACAATGAGCAGTTCTTC.